This T cell receptor (beta chain) was captured in a study of Tregs in tolerant kidney transplant recipients. An overnight rest at 37°C with approximately 180 IU/ml IL-2 preceded regulatory T cell sorting from thawed PBMCs. This clone was observed once. Its antigen is still unknown. Study conclusions and caveats: The small number of patients limits these findings pending further validation. Biological reproducibility was not directly addressed, but technical replication error appeared minimal.

This CDR3 comprises 15 residues. Germline V gene data show CDR1 as SGHRS and CDR2 as YFSETQ. The ends were cut back, 6 bases at V and 1 base at J, with 15 bases in the middle. Repertoires were generated with immunoSEQ multiplex PCR, while TCRdb's copy carries only in-frame clones and drops some. Found here are around 78,000 clones, more than 85% of them singletons; the top ten hold roughly 0.35%. Here the sequenced sample was Tregs from blood, taken before the transplant. The source of this sequence is a human donor who received a combined kidney and bone marrow transplant. The chain links TRBV5-1 to TRBJ2-3; perhaps D is TRBD1 or TRBD2 (5 bases each). CDR3 nucleotide sequence: TGCGCCAGCACCCTTGGAGGACAAGGCACAGATACGCAGTATTTT. It yields the protein CASTLGGQGTDTQYF.